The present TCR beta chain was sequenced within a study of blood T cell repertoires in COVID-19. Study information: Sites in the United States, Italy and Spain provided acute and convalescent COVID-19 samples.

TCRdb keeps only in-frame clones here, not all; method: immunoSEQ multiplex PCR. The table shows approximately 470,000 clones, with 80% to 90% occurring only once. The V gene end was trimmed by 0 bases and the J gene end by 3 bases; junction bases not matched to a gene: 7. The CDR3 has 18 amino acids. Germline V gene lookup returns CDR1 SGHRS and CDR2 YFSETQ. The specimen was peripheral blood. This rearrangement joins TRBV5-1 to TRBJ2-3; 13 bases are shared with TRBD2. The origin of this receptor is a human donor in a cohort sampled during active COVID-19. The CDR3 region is CASSLEGTSGILTDTQYF. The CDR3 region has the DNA TGCGCCAGCAGCTTGGAAGGGACTAGCGGGATTCTGACAGATACGCAGTATTTT.